This TCR beta chain is from a study of cytomegalovirus exposure and HLA in healthy donors. Overall study context: Earlier sequencing of about 200 million T cells yielded around 100 million unique TCR beta sequences. Whole-study findings and limits: In a later analysis, donors in an Asian-associated ancestry cluster reportedly had fewer N-insertions in productive TCRs than the cohort mean.

Concerning this clone: Its target is not known.

There were likely unrecorded immune exposures, though donors were nominally healthy when sampled. The PCR made use of 60 Vbeta and 13 Jbeta primers. Here immunoSEQ multiplex PCR was the method, and the copy in TCRdb shows in-frame clones only, minus some. The sample has around 85,000 clones; approximately 80% are singletons. Trimming shortened V by 4 bases and J by 7 bases, and 14 bases separated the two germline ends. CDR3 size: 14 residues. Germline loops: CDR1 SEHNR, CDR2 FQNEAQ (reference sequence). The chain recombines TRBV7-9 with TRBJ2-1, with a tentative D call TRBD2 (6 bases). Material for sequencing was PBMCs. This TCR derives from a woman in her 50s in good health and CMV-seropositive. The CDR3 sequence is CASSSPRGWNEQFF. As DNA, the CDR3 is TGTGCCAGCAGCTCCCCGCGGGGTTGGAATGAGCAGTTCTTC.